The 6 T cell receptor beta chains below come from one sample, sequenced in a study of blood T cell repertoires in COVID-19. This table comes from immunoSEQ multiplex PCR, and its TCRdb copy is limited to in-frame clones, with some not included. The table records a few hundred thousand clones, approximately 80% of them present only once. Sequencing was done on a sample of peripheral blood. These receptor sequences come from a man aged 25 to 45 with active or convalescent COVID-19.

The rearrangement uses TRBV9 and TRBJ2-5; 8 nucleotides align to TRBD2. The germline gives CDR1 SGDLS, CDR2 YYNGEE. This CDR3 is 16 amino acids long. V lost 3 bases to trimming and J lost 2 bases; unmatched junction nucleotides: 9. CDR3 sequence reads: CASSDRGTRGQETQYF. CDR3 DNA sequence: TGTGCCAGCAGCGACCGCGGGACTAGGGGGCAAGAGACCCAGTACTTC.

This chain uses TRBV28 with TRBJ2-3; D gene ambiguous. The CDR3 sequence is 14 residues long. Trimming cost V 7 bases and J 0 bases, with 11 bases left between them. CDR1 is MDHEN and CDR2 is SYDVKM in the germline V gene. The CDR3 nucleotides are TGTGCCAGCACCCAAACCGGGAGCACAGATACGCAGTATTTT. Translated: CASTQTGSTDTQYF.

This chain uses TRBV24-1 with TRBJ1-2, with TRBD1 matching 8 bases. The CDR3 totals 16 residues. In germline, CDR1 is KGHDR, CDR2 SFDVKD. The ends lost 3 bases at V and 0 bases at J; junction bases unmatched: 5. The CDR3 region is CATSDSTGGTNYGYTF. The CDR3 region has the DNA TGTGCCACCAGTGATAGCACAGGGGGGACTAACTATGGCTACACCTTC.

This rearrangement joins TRBV18 to TRBJ1-5; D gene unclear. The V end lost 1 base, the J end lost 5 bases, and 6 bases lay between the germline ends. This CDR3 region has 13 residues. Per the germline V gene, CDR1 is KGHSH and CDR2 is LQKENI. CDR3 sequence (DNA): TGTGCCAGCTCACCACATTCAGATCAGCCCCAGCATTTT. It codes for CASSPHSDQPQHF.

In this sample, this clone turned up a few times. J is TRBJ2-4 and V is TRBV19; D is unresolved. V was shortened by 2 bases and J by 2 bases, with 10 bases between the two germline ends. Germline-derived CDR1 and CDR2 are LNHDA and SQIVND (reference sequence). This CDR3 has 15 residues. The CDR3 region has the DNA TGTGCCAGTAGTATATACAGCTATTCCAAAAACATTCAGTACTTC. Encoded protein: CASSIYSYSKNIQYF. Full variable domain (outside the CDR3, taken from reference TRBV19 and TRBJ2-4): DGGITQSPKYLFRKEGQNVTLSCEQNLNHDAMYWYRQDPGQGLRLIYYSQIVNDFQKGDIAEGYSVSREKKESFPLTVTSAQKNPTAFYLCASSIYSYSKNIQYFGAGTRLSVL.

V and J are TRBV11-1 and TRBJ2-5; D perhaps matches TRBD1 (6 bases). Looked up from germline, CDR1 is SGHAT and CDR2 is FQDESV (reference sequence). The V end lost 1 base, the J end lost 3 bases, and 12 bases lay between the germline ends. There are 15 residues in the CDR3. For the CDR3, the DNA is TGTGCCAGCAGCTTAGAGGCAGGGGTGAAAGAGACCCAGTACTTC. It specifies CASSLEAGVKETQYF.